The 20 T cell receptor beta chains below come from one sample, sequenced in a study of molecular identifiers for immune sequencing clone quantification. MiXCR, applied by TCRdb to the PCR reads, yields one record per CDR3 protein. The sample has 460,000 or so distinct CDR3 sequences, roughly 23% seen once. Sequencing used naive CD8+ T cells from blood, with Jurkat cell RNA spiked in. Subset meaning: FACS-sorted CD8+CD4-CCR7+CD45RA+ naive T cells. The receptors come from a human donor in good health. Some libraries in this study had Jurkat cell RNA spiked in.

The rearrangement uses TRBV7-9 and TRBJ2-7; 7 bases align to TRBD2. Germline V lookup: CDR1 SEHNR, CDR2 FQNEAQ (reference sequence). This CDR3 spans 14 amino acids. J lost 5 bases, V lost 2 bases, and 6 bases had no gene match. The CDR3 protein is CASSLPERGDEQYF. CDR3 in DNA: TGTGCCAGCAGCTTACCTGAGCGGGGAGACGAGCAGTACTTC.

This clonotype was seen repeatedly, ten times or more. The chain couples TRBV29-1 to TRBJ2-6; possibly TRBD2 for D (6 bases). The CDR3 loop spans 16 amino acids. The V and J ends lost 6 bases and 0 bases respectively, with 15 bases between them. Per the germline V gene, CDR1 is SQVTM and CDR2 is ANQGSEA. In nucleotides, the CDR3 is TGCAGCGTCCTTCTAGCGCTCGTCTCTGGGGCCAACGTCCTGACTTTC. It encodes CSVLLALVSGANVLTF.

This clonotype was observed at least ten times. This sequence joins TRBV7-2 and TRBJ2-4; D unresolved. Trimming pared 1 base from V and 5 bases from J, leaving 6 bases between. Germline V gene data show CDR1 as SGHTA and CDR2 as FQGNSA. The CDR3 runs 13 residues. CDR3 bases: TGTGCCAGCAGCTTAGACACAGAAAACATTCAGTACTTC. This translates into CASSLDTENIQYF.

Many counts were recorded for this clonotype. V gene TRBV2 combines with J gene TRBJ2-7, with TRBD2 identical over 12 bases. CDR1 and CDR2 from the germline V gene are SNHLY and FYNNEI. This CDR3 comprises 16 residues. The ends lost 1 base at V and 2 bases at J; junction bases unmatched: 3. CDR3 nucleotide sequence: TGTGCCAGCAGTGAAGGGCTAGCGGGGGGGGCCTACGAGCAGTACTTC. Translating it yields CASSEGLAGGAYEQYF.

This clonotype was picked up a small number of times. This CDR3 is CASSQPSAHSYEQYF. In DNA form, the CDR3 reads TGCGCCAGCAGCCAACCTAGCGCCCACTCCTACGAGCAGTACTTC. This rearrangement joins TRBV5-1 to TRBJ2-7, with a tentative D call TRBD2 (6 bases). Trimming left V 4 bases short and J 0 bases short, with 14 bases between. Per the germline V gene, CDR1 is SGHRS and CDR2 is YFSETQ. The CDR3 is made up of 15 amino acids.

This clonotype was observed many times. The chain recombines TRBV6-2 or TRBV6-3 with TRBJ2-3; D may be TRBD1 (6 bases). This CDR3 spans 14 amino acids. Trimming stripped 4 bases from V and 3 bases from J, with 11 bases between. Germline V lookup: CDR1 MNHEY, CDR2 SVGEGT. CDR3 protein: CASSSLGQTDTQYF. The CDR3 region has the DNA TGTGCCAGCAGTTCCCTCGGACAGACAGATACGCAGTATTTT.

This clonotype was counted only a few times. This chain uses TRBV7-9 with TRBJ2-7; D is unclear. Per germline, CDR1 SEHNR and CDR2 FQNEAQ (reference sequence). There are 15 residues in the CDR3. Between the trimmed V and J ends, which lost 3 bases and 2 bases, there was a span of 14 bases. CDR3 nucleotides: TGTGCCAGCAGCTTGGCCCCTCAGGAAACCTACGAGCAGTACTTC. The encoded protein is CASSLAPQETYEQYF.

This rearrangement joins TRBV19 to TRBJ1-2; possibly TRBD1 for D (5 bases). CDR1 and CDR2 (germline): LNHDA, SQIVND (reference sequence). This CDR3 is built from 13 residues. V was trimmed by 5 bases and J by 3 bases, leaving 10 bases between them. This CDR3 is CASSPQGDYGYTF. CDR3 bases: TGTGCCAGTAGTCCCCAGGGTGACTATGGCTACACCTTC.

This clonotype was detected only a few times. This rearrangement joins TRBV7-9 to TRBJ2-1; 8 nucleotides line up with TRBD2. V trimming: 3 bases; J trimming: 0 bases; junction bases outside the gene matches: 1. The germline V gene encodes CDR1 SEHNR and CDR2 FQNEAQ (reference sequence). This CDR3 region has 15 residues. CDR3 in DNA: TGTGCCAGCAGCTTGACTAGCGCCTCCTACAATGAGCAGTTCTTC. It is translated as CASSLTSASYNEQFF.

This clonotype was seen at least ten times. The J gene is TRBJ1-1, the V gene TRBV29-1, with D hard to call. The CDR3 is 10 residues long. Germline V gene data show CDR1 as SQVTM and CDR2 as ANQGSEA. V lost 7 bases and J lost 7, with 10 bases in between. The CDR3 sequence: CSADKDEAFF. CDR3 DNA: TGCAGCGCTGACAAAGATGAAGCTTTCTTT.

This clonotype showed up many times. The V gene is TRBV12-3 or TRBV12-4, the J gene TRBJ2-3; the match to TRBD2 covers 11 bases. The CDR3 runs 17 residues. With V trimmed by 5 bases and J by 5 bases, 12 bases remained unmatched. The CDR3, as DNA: TGTGCCAGCAGTGGCTTTAGCGGGAGGGTGCGGGGAGATACGCAGTATTTT. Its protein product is CASSGFSGRVRGDTQYF.

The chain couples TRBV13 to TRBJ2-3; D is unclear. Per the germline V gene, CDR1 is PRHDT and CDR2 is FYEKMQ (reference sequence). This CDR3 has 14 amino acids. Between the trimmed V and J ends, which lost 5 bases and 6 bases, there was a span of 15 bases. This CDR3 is CASSPRSLSDTQYF. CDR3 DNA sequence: TGTGCCAGCAGCCCCAGAAGCCTCTCGGATACGCAGTATTTT.

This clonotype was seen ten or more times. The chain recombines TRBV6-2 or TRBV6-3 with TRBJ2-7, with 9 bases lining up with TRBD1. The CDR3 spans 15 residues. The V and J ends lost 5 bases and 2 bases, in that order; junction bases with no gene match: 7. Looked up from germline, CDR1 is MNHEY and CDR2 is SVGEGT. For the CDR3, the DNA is TGTGCCAGCAGTACCACCCGACAGGGGGCCTACGAGCAGTACTTC. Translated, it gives CASSTTRQGAYEQYF.

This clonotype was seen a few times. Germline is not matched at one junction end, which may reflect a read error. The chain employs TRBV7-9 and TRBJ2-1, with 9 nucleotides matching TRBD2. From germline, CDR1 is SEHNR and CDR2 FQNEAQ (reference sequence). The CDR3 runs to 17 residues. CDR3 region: CASSSIRLADSHNEQFF. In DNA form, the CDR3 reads TGTGCCAGCAGCTCCATTCGACTAGCGGACTCCCACAATGAGCAGTTCTTC. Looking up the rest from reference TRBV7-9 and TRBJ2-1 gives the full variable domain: DTGVSQNPRHKITKRGQNVTFRCDPISEHNRLYWYRQTLGQGPEFLTYFQNEAQLEKSRLLSDRFSAERPKGSFSTLEIQRTEQGDSAMYLCASSSIRLADSHNEQFFGPGTRLTVL.

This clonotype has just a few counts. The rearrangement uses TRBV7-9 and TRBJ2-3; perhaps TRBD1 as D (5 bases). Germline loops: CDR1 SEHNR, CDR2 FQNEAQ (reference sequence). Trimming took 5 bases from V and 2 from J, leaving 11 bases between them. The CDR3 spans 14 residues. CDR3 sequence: CASSPTENTDTQYF. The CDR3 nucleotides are TGTGCCAGCAGCCCGACAGAGAACACAGATACGCAGTATTTT.

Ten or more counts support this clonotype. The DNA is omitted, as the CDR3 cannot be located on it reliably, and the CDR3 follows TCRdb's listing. The CDR3 protein is CASSFLADHSGANVLTF. The chain links TRBV12-3 or TRBV12-4 to TRBJ2-6. The CDR3 is made up of 17 amino acids, end residues included.

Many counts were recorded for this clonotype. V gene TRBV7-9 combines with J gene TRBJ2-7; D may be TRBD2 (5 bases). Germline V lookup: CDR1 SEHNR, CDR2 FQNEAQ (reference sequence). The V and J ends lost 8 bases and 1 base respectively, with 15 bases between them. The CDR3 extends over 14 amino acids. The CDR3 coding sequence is TGTGCCAGCTGCCCCGGGGATCCATCCTACGAGCAGTACTTC. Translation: CASCPGDPSYEQYF.

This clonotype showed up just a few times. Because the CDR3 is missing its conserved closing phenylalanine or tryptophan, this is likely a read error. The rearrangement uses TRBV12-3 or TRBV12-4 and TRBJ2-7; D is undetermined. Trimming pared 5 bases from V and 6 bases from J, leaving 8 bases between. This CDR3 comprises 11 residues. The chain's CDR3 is CASSLGLEQYL. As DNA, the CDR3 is TGTGCCAGCAGTCTGGGTCTCGAGCAGTACCTC.

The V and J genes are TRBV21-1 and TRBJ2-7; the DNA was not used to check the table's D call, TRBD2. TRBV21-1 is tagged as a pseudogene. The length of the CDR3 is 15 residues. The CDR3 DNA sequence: TGTGCCAGCAGATACATACGACGGGATTACTACGAGCAGCACTTC. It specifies CASRYIRRDYYEQHF.

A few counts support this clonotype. CDR3 in amino acids: CASSFRGSYNSPLHF. CDR3 sequence (DNA): TGTGCCAGCAGTTTCAGGGGCTCCTATAATTCACCCCTCCACTTT. J is TRBJ1-6 and V is TRBV28; possibly TRBD1 for D (6 bases). This CDR3 contains 15 residues. In germline, CDR1 is MDHEN, CDR2 SYDVKM. Trimming shortened V by 3 bases and J by 0 bases, and 6 bases separated the two germline ends.